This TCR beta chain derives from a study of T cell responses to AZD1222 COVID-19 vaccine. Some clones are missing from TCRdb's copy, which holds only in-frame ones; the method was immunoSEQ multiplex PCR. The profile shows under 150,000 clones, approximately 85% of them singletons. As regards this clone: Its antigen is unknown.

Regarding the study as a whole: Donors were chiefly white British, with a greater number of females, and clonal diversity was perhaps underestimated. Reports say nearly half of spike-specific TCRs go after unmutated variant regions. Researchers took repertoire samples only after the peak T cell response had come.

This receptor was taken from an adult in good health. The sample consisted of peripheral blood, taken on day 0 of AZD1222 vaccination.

This CDR3 reads CAWSVRGSRWNEQFF. As DNA, the CDR3 is TGTGCCTGGAGTGTACGCGGGAGCAGGTGGAATGAGCAGTTCTTC. The gene calls are TRBV30 and TRBJ2-1; 7 nucleotides agree with TRBD2. From germline, CDR1 is GTSNPN and CDR2 SVGIG (reference sequence). CDR3 length equals 15 residues. V dropped 0 bases and J dropped 7; count of bases not matched to a gene: 9. Variable domain in full (rest from reference TRBV30 and TRBJ2-1): SQTIHQWPATLVQPVGSPLSLECTVEGTSNPNLYWYRQAAGRGLQLLFYSVGIGQISSEVPQNLSASRPQDRQFILSSKKLLLSDSGFYLCAWSVRGSRWNEQFFGPGTRLTVL.